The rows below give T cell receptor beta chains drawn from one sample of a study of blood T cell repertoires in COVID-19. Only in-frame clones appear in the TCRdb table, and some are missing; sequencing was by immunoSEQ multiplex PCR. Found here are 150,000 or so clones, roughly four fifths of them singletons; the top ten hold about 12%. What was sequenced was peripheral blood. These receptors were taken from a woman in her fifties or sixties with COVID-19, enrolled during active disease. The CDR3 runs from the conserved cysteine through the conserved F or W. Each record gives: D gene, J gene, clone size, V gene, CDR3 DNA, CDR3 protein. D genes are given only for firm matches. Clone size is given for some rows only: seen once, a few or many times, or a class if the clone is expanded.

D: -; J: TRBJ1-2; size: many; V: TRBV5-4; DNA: TGTGCCAGCAGCTTGGGACAGAACTATGGCTACACCTTC; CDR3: CASSLGQNYGYTF
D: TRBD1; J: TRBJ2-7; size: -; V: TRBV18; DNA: TGTGCCAGCTCAAGCCAGGGGGCTGGACGGGGCCTTTCCTACGAGCAGTACTTC; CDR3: CASSSQGAGRGLSYEQYF
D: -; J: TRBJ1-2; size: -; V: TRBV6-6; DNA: TGTGCCAGCACAGGCCACGGGGTGGATGGCTACACCTTC; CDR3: CASTGHGVDGYTF
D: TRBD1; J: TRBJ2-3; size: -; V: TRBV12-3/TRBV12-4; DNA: TGTGCCAGCAGCCGGACAGGTACGCAGTATTTT; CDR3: CASSRTGTQYF
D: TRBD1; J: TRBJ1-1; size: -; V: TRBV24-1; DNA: TGTGCCACCAGTAAGGGGGCCCATACTGAAGCTTTCTTT; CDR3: CATSKGAHTEAFF
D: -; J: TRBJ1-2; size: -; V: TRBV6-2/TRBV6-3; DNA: TGTGCCAGCAGTAGAGGGAATAAGTATGGCTACACCTTC; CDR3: CASSRGNKYGYTF
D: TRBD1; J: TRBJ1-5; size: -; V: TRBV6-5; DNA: TGTGCCAGCAGTTCCGGACAGGGCTTATCTCAGCCCCAGCATTTT; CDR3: CASSSGQGLSQPQHF
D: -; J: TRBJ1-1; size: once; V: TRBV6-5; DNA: TGTGCCAGCAGGGGGCACTACGCCGAGAACACTGAAGCTTTCTTT; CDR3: CASRGHYAENTEAFF
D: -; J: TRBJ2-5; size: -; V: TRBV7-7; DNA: TGTGCCAGCAGCTTAGTTGGCGGCCAAGAGACCCAGTACTTC; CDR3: CASSLVGGQETQYF
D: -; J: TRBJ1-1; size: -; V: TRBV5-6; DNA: TGTGCCAGCAGCTCCTTGGGGGCGATGAACACTGAAGCTTTCTTT; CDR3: CASSSLGAMNTEAFF
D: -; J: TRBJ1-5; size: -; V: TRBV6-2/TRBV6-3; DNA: TGTGCCAGCAGTTATATCGCGAGCCGCCCGCGGGAGCCCCAGCATTTT; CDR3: CASSYIASRPREPQHF
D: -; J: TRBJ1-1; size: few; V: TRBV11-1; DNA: TGTGCCAGCAGCTCGAGGTCGGGAGGCACTGAAGCTTTCTTT; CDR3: CASSSRSGGTEAFF
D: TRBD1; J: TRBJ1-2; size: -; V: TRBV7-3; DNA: TGTGCCAGCAGCTTAGGGACAGGGGAAACCTATGGCTACACCTTC; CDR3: CASSLGTGETYGYTF
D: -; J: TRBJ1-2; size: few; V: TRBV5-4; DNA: TGTGCCAGCAGCTCCCTTCGTGGGGGCTACTATGGCTACACCTTC; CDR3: CASSSLRGGYYGYTF
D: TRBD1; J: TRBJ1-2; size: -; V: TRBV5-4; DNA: TGTGCCAGCAGCCCGGACAGGGATGATGGCTACACCTTC; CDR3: CASSPDRDDGYTF
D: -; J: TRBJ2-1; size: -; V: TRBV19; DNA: TGTGCCAGTAGTATAGGTAATAACAATGAGCAGTTCTTC; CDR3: CASSIGNNNEQFF
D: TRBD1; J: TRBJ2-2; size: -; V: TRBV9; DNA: TGTGCCAGCACTGGACAGGTTTTCACCGGGGAGCTGTTTTTT; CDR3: CASTGQVFTGELFF
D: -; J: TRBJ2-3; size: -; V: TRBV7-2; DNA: TGTGCCAGCAGCTTACGCGACGGGTTAGATACGCAGTATTTT; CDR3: CASSLRDGLDTQYF
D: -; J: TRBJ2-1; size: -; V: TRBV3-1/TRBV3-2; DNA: TGTGCCAGCAGCCATCCTCAGGTACCGTACTCCTACAATGAGCAGTTCTTC; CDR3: CASSHPQVPYSYNEQFF
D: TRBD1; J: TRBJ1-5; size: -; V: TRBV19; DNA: TGTGCCAGTAGTAACCGGGACAGGGGGCTGGGACAGCCCCAGCATTTT; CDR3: CASSNRDRGLGQPQHF
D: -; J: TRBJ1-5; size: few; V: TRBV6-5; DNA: TGTGCCAGCAGGGGGCCCCCCCAGCATTTT; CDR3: CASRGPPQHF
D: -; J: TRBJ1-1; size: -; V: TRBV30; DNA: TGTGCCTGGAGTGTCCGGGATCGGGGGAACACTGAAGCTTTCTTT; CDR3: CAWSVRDRGNTEAFF
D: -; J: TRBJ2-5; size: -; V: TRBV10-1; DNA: TGCGCCAGCATAAGGGGGGGGGTTTTTAAAGAGACCCAGTACTTC; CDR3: CASIRGGVFKETQYF
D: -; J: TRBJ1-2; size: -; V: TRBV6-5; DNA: TGTGCCAGCACCAGGGAACCTTATGGCTACACCTTC; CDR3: CASTREPYGYTF
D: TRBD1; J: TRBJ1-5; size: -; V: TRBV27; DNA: TGTGCCAGCGCTTTCCTTACAGGGGGCATCAATCAGCCCCAGCATTTT; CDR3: CASAFLTGGINQPQHF
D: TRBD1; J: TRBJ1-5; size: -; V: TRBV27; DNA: TGTGCCAGCAGAGACAGGGCAGGAAGCAATCAGCCCCAGCATTTT; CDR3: CASRDRAGSNQPQHF
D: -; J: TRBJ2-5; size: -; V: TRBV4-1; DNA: TGCGCCAGCAGCCCAGACCCAGGAGGCGGGGAGACCCAGTACTTC; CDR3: CASSPDPGGGETQYF
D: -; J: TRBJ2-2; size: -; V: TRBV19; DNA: TGTGCCAGTAGTATAGTGCGGGGTAACACCGGGGAGCTGTTTTTT; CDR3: CASSIVRGNTGELFF
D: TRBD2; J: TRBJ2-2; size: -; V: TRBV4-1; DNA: TGCGCCAGCAGCCAACCTCCCGGGAGGGCGAACACCGGGGAGCTGTTTTTT; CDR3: CASSQPPGRANTGELFF
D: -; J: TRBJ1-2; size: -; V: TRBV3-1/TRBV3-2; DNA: TGTGCCAGCAGCCAAGATTTAACAGTCGGTGGCTACACCTTC; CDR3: CASSQDLTVGGYTF
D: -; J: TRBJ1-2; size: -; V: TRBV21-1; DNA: TGTGCCAGCAGCAAGCCGGGACAGGAGCACTATGGCTACACCTTC; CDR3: CASSKPGQEHYGYTF
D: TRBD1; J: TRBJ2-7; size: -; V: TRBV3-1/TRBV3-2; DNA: TGTGCCAGCAGCCAAGATTTGGGGACAGGGACCTACGAGCAGTACTTC; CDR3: CASSQDLGTGTYEQYF
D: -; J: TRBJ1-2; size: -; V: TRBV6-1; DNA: TGTGCCAGCAGTGAAGGGACAGTGGTAGTCTATGGCTACACCTTC; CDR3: CASSEGTVVVYGYTF
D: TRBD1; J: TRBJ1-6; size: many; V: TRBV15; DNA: TGTGCCACCAGCGGATTAACAGGGGGGAATAATTCACCCCTCCACTTT; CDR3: CATSGLTGGNNSPLHF
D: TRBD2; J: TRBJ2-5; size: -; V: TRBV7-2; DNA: TGTGCCAGCAGCTTAGACGGGACTAATAGGGCTGAGACCCAGTACTTC; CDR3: CASSLDGTNRAETQYF
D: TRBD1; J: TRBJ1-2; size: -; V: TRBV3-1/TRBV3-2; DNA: TGTGCCAGCAGCCAGGCGACAGGGACTGTCTATGGCTACACCTTC; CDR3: CASSQATGTVYGYTF
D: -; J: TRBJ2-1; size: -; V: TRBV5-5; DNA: TGTGCCAGCACCCTGACTAGGAGGGGGGGCGATGAGCAGTTCTTC; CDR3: CASTLTRRGGDEQFF
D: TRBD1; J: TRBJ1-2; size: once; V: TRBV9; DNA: TGTGCCAGCAGCACCCGGACAGGGGAGAATAACTATGGCTACACCTTC; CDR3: CASSTRTGENNYGYTF
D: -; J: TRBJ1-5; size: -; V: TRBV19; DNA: TGTGCCAGTAGTAATCGGGTGGCTGGAGTTCAGCCCCAGCATTTT; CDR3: CASSNRVAGVQPQHF
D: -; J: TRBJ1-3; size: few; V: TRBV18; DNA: TGTGCCAGCTCTCCGGACATGCTCTCTGGAAACACCATATATTTT; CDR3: CASSPDMLSGNTIYF
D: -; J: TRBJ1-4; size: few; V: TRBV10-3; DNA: TGTGCCATCAGTGAGGGTGGGCTTAATGAAAAACTGTTTTTT; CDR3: CAISEGGLNEKLFF
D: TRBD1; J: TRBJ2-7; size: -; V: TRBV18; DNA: TGTGCCAGCTCACCGGGACAGCTCTACGAGCAGTACTTC; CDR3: CASSPGQLYEQYF
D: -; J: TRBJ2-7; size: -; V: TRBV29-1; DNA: TGCAGCGTTAGGGACTTTTGGGGCGAGCAGTACTTC; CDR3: CSVRDFWGEQYF
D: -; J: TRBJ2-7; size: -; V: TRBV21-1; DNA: TGTGCCAGCAGCAAAGGGCGGGGAGACAGTGGCTCCTACGAGCAGTACTTC; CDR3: CASSKGRGDSGSYEQYF
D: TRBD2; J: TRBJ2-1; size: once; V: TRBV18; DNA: TGTGCCAGCTCACCACCGACTAGCGGGGGGCCGAACAATGAGCAGTTCTTC; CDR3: CASSPPTSGGPNNEQFF
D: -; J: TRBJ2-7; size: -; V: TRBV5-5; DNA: TGTGCCAGCAGCCCTGGGGTGGGGGCTCACGAGCAGTACTTC; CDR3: CASSPGVGAHEQYF
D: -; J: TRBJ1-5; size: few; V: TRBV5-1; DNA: TGCGCCAGCAGTCCCGGGACACAGTATAGCAATCAGCCCCAGCATTTT; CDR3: CASSPGTQYSNQPQHF
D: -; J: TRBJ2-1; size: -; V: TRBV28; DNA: TGTGCCTGGGGGGCCTACAATGAGCAGTTCTTC; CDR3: CAWGAYNEQFF
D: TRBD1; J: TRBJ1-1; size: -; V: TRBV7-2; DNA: TGTGCCAGCAGCTACGGACAGGGCACTGAAGCTTTCTTT; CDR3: CASSYGQGTEAFF
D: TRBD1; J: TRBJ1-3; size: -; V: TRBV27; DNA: TGTGCCAGCTCTTACAGGGGGATGGCGGACACCATATATTTT; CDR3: CASSYRGMADTIYF